This is a list of T cell receptor beta chains from one sample in a study of vaccination and CD4 T cells after COVID-19. TCRdb reanalysed the PCR reads using MiXCR and keeps one entry per CDR3 protein. The data hold approximately 18,000 distinct CDR3 sequences, with roughly 48% observed a single time. These TCRs' antigens remain unknown. This sample comprised CD4+ T cells from blood, cultured in vitro, obtained about 7 months after SARS-CoV-2 vaccination. All receptors derive from a human donor who had recovered from COVID-19. Both conserved end residues are part of each CDR3. The D gene is left open where the match is weak. For some rows the clone size is stated as once, few or many, or as a class when expanded; others skip it.

J: TRBJ1-1
V: TRBV5-4
size: .
D: TRBD1
CDR3: CASSSTTTGYTEAFF
DNA: TGTGCCAGCAGCTCGACCACGACAGGGTACACTGAAGCTTTCTTT

J: TRBJ2-1
V: TRBV20-1
size: once
D: .
CDR3: CSAMVLGSSYNEQFF
DNA: TGCAGTGCTATGGTTCTGGGGAGCTCCTACAATGAGCAGTTCTTC

J: TRBJ1-5
V: TRBV15
size: .
D: .
CDR3: CATSRDPDQPQHF
DNA: TGTGCCACCAGCAGAGACCCCGATCAGCCCCAGCATTTT

J: TRBJ1-1
V: TRBV18
size: .
D: .
CDR3: CASSNSGRTGTEAFF
DNA: TGTGCCAGCTCCAACAGCGGGAGAACCGGCACTGAAGCTTTCTTT

J: TRBJ1-2
V: TRBV5-1
size: .
D: .
CDR3: CASSLRVSSNYGYTF
DNA: TGCGCCAGCAGCTTGAGGGTCAGCTCAAACTATGGCTACACCTTC

J: TRBJ1-2
V: TRBV7-2
size: .
D: TRBD1
CDR3: CASSLPGGRGGYTF
DNA: TGTGCCAGCAGCTTACCAGGGGGCCGGGGTGGCTACACCTTC

J: TRBJ1-2
V: TRBV6-1
size: few
D: .
CDR3: CASRSQENYGYTF
DNA: TGTGCCAGCAGGTCACAGGAAAACTATGGCTACACCTTC

J: TRBJ1-2
V: TRBV20-1
size: .
D: TRBD1
CDR3: CSASTGGAQRGYTF
DNA: TGCAGTGCTAGTACAGGGGGCGCGCAGAGAGGCTACACCTTC

J: TRBJ1-6
V: TRBV5-4
size: .
D: .
CDR3: CASSSVGGSSGNSPLHF
DNA: TGTGCCAGCAGCTCCGTCGGGGGGTCGTCGGGGAATTCACCCCTCCACTTT

J: TRBJ2-2
V: TRBV7-3
size: .
D: TRBD2
CDR3: CASSQGLRGTGELFF
DNA: TGTGCCAGCAGCCAAGGGCTGCGGGGGACCGGGGAGCTGTTTTTT

J: TRBJ1-2
V: TRBV10-3
size: .
D: TRBD1
CDR3: CAISFQGEYGYTF
DNA: TGTGCCATCAGCTTCCAGGGGGAATATGGCTACACCTTC

J: TRBJ2-1
V: TRBV20-1
size: .
D: .
CDR3: CSARRTASSYNEQFF
DNA: TGCAGTGCTAGGAGGACAGCGAGCTCCTACAATGAGCAGTTCTTC

J: TRBJ1-2
V: TRBV4-1
size: .
D: .
CDR3: CASSHPVRDLYGYTF
DNA: TGCGCCAGCAGCCACCCGGTCCGGGACCTCTATGGCTACACCTTC

J: TRBJ2-6
V: TRBV21-1
size: .
D: .
CDR3: CASSPEVETGANVLTF
DNA: TGTGCCAGCAGCCCCGAGGTTGAGACTGGGGCCAACGTCCTGACTTTC

J: TRBJ2-1
V: TRBV20-1
size: few
D: TRBD2
CDR3: CSAIQPGLVGEQFF
DNA: TGCAGTGCCATACAACCGGGACTAGTCGGTGAGCAGTTCTTC

J: TRBJ2-1
V: TRBV20-1
size: once
D: .
CDR3: CSARDRSEQFF
DNA: TGCAGTGCAAGGGACCGGAGTGAGCAGTTCTTC

J: TRBJ1-2
V: TRBV19
size: few
D: TRBD1
CDR3: CASKRGTGNGGYTF
DNA: TGTGCCAGTAAACGCGGGACAGGGAACGGTGGCTACACCTTC